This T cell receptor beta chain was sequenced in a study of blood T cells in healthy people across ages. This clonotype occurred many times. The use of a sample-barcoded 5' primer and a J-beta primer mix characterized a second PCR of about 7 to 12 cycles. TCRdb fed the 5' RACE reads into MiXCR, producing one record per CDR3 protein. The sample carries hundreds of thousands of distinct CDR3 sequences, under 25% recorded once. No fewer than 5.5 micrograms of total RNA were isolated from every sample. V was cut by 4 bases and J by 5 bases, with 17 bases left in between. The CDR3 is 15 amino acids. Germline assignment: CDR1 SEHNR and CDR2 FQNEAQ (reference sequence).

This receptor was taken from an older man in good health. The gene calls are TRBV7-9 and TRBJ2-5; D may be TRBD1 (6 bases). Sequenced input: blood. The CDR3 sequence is CASSSRDPRGETQYF. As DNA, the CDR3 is TGTGCCAGCAGCTCCCGCGACCCAAGGGGGGAGACCCAGTACTTC.